This TCR beta chain originates from a study of tumor and adjacent non-tumor tissue in lung cancer. The CDR3 extends over 16 amino acids. Per germline, CDR1 MDHEN and CDR2 SYDVKM. Trimming removed 8 bases from V and 4 bases from J, with 20 bases in between. This sample's RNA came from whole unsorted tissue. The normal lung tissue was taken more than 3 cm from the tumor edge. Donors were chemotherapy-naive, newly diagnosed lung cancer surgical patients in China, August–late 2014. Three rounds of nested PCR, following a modified ARM-PCR protocol, produced the TCRbeta library. One entry per CDR3 protein, called by TCRdb with MiXCR from the multiplex PCR reads. This table holds 98,000 or so distinct CDR3 sequences, roughly 80% found once.

This receptor was obtained from a man in his fifties or sixties with small cell lung cancer. The chain is built from TRBV28 and TRBJ2-2; D may be TRBD2 (5 bases). Sequences were obtained from distant non-tumor lung tissue. This CDR3 reads CASGLLVGVGTGELFF. CDR3 nucleotide sequence: TGTGCCAGCGGCTTGCTAGTGGGAGTCGGCACCGGGGAGCTGTTTTTT.